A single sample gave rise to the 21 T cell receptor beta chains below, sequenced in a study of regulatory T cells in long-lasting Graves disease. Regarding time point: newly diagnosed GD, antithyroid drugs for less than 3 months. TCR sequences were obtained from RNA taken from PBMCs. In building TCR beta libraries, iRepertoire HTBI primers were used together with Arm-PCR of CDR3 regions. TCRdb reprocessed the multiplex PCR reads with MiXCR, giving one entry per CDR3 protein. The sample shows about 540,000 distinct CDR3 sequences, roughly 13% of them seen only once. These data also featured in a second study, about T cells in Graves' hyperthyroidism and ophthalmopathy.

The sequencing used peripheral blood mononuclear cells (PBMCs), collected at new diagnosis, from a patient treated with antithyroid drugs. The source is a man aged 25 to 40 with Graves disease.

The DNA for the CDR3 is TGTGCCAGCTCACCAATACTAGGGGACACCGGGGAGCTGTTTTTT. Amino acid sequence: CASSPILGDTGELFF. The chain uses TRBV18 and TRBJ2-2; D tentatively fits TRBD1 or TRBD2 (5 bases each). V lost 2 bases, J lost 3 bases, and 10 bases lay in between. This CDR3 has 15 residues. The germline V gene encodes CDR1 KGHSH and CDR2 LQKENI.

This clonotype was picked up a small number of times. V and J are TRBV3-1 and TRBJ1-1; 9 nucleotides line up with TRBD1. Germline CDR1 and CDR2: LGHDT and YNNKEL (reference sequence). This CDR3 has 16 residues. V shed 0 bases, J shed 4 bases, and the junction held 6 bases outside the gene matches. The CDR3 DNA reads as TGTGCCAGCAGCCAAGAAAAAGGGACAGGGACCACTGAAGCTTTCTTT. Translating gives CASSQEKGTGTTEAFF.

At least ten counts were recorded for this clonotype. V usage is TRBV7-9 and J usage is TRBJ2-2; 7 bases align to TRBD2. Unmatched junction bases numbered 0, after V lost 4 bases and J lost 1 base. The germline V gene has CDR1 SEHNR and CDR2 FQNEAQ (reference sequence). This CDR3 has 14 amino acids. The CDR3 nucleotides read TGTGCCAGCAGCTCTAGCGGGAACACCGGGGAGCTGTTTTTT. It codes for CASSSSGNTGELFF.

The CDR3 region is CAISESVVTNIQYF. Here the CDR3 DNA reads TGTGCCATCAGTGAGAGTGTAGTCACGAACATTCAGTACTTC. The chain couples TRBV10-3 to TRBJ2-4, with unresolved D. V lost 2 bases and J 7 bases, leaving 12 bases between the germline ends. The CDR3 is made up of 14 amino acids. CDR1 is ENHRY, CDR2 SYGVKD, per germline.

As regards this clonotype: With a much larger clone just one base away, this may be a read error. CDR3 region: CSARGTNFYEQFF. CDR3 nucleotides: TGCAGTGCTAGAGGGACAAATTTCTACGAGCAGTTCTTC. J is TRBJ2-3 and V is TRBV20-1; tentative D call: TRBD1 (5 bases). The end of the DNA is better explained by TRBJ2-1, so the J call may be wrong. Per the germline V gene, CDR1 is DFQATT and CDR2 is SNEGSKA (reference sequence). The CDR3 spans 13 residues.

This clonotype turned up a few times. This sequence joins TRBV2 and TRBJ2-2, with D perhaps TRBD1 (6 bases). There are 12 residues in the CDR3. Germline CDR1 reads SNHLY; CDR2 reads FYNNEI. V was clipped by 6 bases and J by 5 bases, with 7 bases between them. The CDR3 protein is CASSGTTGELFF. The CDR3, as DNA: TGTGCCAGCAGCGGGACAACCGGGGAGCTGTTTTTT.

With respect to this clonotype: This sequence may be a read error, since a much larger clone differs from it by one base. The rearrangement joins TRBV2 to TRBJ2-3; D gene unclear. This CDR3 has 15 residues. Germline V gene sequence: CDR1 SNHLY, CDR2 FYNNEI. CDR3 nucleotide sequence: TGTGCCAGCCACATCACTCCGGAAATCCTCACCGAGCAGTGCTTC. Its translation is CASHITPEILTEQCF.

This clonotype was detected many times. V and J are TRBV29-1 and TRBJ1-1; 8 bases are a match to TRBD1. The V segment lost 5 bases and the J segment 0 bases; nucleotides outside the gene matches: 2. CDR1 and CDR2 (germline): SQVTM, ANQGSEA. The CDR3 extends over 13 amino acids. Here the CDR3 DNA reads TGCAGCGTTAAACAGGGGGTGAACACTGAAGCTTTCTTT. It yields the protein CSVKQGVNTEAFF.

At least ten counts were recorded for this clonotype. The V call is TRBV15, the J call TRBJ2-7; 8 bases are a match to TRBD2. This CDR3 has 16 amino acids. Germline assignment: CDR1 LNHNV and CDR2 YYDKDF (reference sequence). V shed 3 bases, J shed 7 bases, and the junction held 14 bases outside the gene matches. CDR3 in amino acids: CATSRETSGLNAEQYF. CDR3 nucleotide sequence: TGTGCCACCAGCAGGGAAACTAGCGGCCTCAATGCGGAGCAGTACTTC.

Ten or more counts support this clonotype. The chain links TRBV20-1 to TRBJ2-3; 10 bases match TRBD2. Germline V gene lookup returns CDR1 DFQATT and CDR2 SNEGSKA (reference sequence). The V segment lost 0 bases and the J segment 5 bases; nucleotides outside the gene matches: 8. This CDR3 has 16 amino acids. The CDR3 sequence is CSARDPSGRAIDTQYF. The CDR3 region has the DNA TGCAGTGCTAGAGATCCCAGCGGGAGGGCGATAGATACGCAGTATTTT.

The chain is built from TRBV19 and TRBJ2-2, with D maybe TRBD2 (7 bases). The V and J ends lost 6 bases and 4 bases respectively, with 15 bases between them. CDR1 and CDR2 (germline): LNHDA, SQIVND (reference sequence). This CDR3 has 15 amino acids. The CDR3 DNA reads TGTGCCAGTAGGCCCTCAGGGGAGGGCACCGGGGAGCTGTTTTTT. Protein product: CASRPSGEGTGELFF. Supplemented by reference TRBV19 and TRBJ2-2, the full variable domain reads DGGITQSPKYLFRKEGQNVTLSCEQNLNHDAMYWYRQDPGQGLRLIYYSQIVNDFQKGDIAEGYSVSREKKESFPLTVTSAQKNPTAFYLCASRPSGEGTGELFFGEGSRLTVL.

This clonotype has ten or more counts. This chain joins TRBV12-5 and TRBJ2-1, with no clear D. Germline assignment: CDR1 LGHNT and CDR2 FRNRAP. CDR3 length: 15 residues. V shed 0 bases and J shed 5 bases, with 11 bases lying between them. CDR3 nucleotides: TGTGCTAGTGGTTTGGTGATGACTCATCACAATGAGCAGTTCTTC. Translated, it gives CASGLVMTHHNEQFF.

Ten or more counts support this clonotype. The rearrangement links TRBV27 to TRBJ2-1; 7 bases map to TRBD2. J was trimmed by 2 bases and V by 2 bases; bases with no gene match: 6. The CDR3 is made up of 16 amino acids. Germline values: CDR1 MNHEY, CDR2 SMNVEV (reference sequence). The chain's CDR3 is CASSLRQTSPYNEQFF. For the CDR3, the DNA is TGTGCCAGCAGTTTAAGGCAGACTAGCCCCTACAATGAGCAGTTCTTC.

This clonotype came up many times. CDR3 in DNA: TGTGCCAGCAGCCAAGAAAGCCCCGGTCCAGATACGCAGTATTTT. Translated: CASSQESPGPDTQYF. V and J are TRBV3-1 and TRBJ2-3; no definite D call. Trimming took off 0 bases at V and 4 bases at J, with 11 bases between the two ends. Per germline, CDR1 LGHDT and CDR2 YNNKEL (reference sequence). The CDR3 covers 15 residues.

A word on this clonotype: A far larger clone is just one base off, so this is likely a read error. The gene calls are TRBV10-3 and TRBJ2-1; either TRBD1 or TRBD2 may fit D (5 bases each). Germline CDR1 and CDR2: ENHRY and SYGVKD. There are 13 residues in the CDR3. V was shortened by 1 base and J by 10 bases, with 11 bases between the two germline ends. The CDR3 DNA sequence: TGTGCCATCAGTGAGTACGGGGCCTACGAGCAGTTCTTC. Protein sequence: CAISEYGAYEQFF.

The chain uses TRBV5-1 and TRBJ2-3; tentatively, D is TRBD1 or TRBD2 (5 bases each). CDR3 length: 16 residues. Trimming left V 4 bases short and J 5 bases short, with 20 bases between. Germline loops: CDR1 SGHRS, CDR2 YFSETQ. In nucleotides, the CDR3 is TGCGCCAGCAGCGCCACTGGGACCCCGGCGGGAGATACGCAGTATTTT. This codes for CASSATGTPAGDTQYF.

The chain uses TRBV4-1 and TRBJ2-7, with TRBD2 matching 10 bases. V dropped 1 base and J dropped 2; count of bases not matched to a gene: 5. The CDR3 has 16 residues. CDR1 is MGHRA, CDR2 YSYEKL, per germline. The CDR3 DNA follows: TGCGCCAGCAGCCAAGGTGTCCTAGCGGGAGCCTACGAGCAGTACTTC. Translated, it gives CASSQGVLAGAYEQYF.

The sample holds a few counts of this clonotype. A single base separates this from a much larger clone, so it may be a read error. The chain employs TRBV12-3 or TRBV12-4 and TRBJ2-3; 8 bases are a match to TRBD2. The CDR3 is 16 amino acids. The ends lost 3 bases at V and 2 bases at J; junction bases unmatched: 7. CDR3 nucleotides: TGTGCCAGCAGTTTGGCGGGAGGATGGGCCACAGATACGCAGTATTTT. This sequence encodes CASSLAGGWATDTQYF.

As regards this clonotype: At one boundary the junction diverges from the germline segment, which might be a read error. The CDR3, as DNA: TGTGCCACCAGCAGAGATTGGTCGTCCCAAGGGACCCAGTACTTC. This encodes CATSRDWSSQGTQYF. The chain combines TRBV15 with TRBJ2-5; D gene ambiguous. Germline loops: CDR1 LNHNV, CDR2 YYDKDF (reference sequence). The CDR3 sequence is 15 residues long.

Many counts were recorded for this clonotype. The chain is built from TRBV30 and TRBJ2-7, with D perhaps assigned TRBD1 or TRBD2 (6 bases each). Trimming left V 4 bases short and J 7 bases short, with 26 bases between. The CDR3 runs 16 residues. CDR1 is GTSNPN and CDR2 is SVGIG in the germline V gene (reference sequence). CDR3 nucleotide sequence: TGTGCCTGGACCCTACCTCAGGGGCGGGGCCCATGGGAGCAGTACTTC. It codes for CAWTLPQGRGPWEQYF.

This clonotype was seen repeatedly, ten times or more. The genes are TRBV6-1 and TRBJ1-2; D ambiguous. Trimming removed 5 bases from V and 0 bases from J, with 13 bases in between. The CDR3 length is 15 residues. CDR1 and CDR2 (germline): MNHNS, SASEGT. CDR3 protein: CASSLGLLANYGYTF. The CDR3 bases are TGTGCCAGCAGTCTCGGACTCCTAGCTAACTATGGCTACACCTTC.